The 32 T cell receptor beta chains listed next were all sequenced from one sample in a study of CD8 T cells in ankylosing spondylitis. In TCRdb, the 5' RACE reads were re-called with MiXCR into one record per CDR3 protein. The table lists some 37,000 distinct CDR3 sequences, 6% of them singletons. The source material was blood, either unsorted or a sorted T cell fraction (not recorded which). Receptor source: a male donor with ankylosing spondylitis or in good health (not recorded which).

This clonotype was counted at least ten times. The chain is built from TRBV29-1 and TRBJ1-1; D ambiguous. V lost 6 bases and J lost 3, with 14 bases in between. The germline gives CDR1 SQVTM, CDR2 ANQGSEA. This CDR3 is built from 13 residues. CDR3 protein: CSVRREVDTEAFF. The CDR3 DNA follows: TGCAGCGTGAGGAGGGAGGTGGACACTGAAGCTTTCTTT.

There are many counts of this clonotype. V gene TRBV6-1 combines with J gene TRBJ1-5; weak D call: TRBD1 (5 bases). Per germline, CDR1 MNHNS and CDR2 SASEGT. Trimming left V 2 bases short and J 7 bases short, with 18 bases between. This CDR3 region has 16 residues. The CDR3 is CASSESKGSSSQPQHF. DNA for the CDR3: TGTGCCAGCAGTGAATCCAAGGGGTCTTCGTCCCAGCCCCAGCATTTT.

This chain joins TRBV9 and TRBJ2-7; D is perhaps TRBD1 or TRBD2 (5 bases each). The CDR3 has 15 residues. The germline CDR1 and CDR2 sequences are SGDLS and YYNGEE. Trimming left V 0 bases short and J 7 bases short, with 17 bases between. The CDR3 DNA is TGTGCCAGCAGCGTAGATGAGGGGAGATATGAGGAGCAGTACTTC. The encoded protein is CASSVDEGRYEEQYF. Variable domain in full (rest from reference TRBV9 and TRBJ2-7): DSGVTQTPKHLITATGQRVTLRCSPRSGDLSVYWYQQSLDQGLQFLIQYYNGEERAKGNILERFSAQQFPDLHSELNLSSLELGDSALYFCASSVDEGRYEEQYFGPGTRLTVT.

The J gene is TRBJ2-1, the V gene TRBV7-9; 13 bases map to TRBD2. The germline CDR1 and CDR2 sequences are SEHNR and FQNEAQ (reference sequence). CDR3 length: 16 residues. The V segment lost 5 bases and the J segment 10 bases; nucleotides outside the gene matches: 11. The CDR3 region is CASSLPGLAGIGEQFF. CDR3 bases: TGTGCCAGCAGCCTTCCGGGACTAGCGGGAATCGGGGAGCAGTTCTTC.

At least ten counts were recorded for this clonotype. The rearrangement uses TRBV12-3 or TRBV12-4 and TRBJ1-2, with TRBD1 identical over 9 bases. CDR3 length equals 14 residues. V lost 6 bases, J lost 3 bases, and 5 bases stayed unmatched. This CDR3 is CASREDRGHYGYTF. Written as DNA, the CDR3 is TGTGCCAGCAGGGAGGACAGGGGACACTATGGCTACACCTTC.

This clonotype came up many times. The J gene is TRBJ1-5, the V gene TRBV5-1, with no clear D. V shed 5 bases and J shed 2 bases, with 8 bases lying between them. The CDR3 has 13 residues. CDR1 is SGHRS and CDR2 is YFSETQ in the germline V gene. Written as DNA, the CDR3 is TGCGCCAGCAGGGAAGGAGGCAATCAGCCCCAGCATTTT. Protein sequence: CASREGGNQPQHF.

This clonotype was seen ten or more times. The J gene is TRBJ2-5, the V gene TRBV5-1, with D possibly matching TRBD2 (5 bases). Trimming removed 0 bases from V and 5 bases from J, with 8 bases in between. This CDR3 has 13 residues. Germline assignment: CDR1 SGHRS and CDR2 YFSETQ. CDR3 amino acids: CASSLEAAETQYF. In DNA form, the CDR3 reads TGCGCCAGCAGCTTGGAAGCGGCGGAGACCCAGTACTTC. Complete variable domain (other parts from reference TRBV5-1 and TRBJ2-5): KAGVTQTPRYLIKTRGQQVTLSCSPISGHRSVSWYQQTPGQGLQFLFEYFSETQRNKGNFPGRFSGRQFSNSRSEMNVSTLELGDSALYLCASSLEAAETQYFGPGTRLLVL.

The sample holds many counts of this clonotype. The genes are TRBV28 and TRBJ1-1; 8 bases are shared with TRBD1. With 1 base clipped from V and 1 base from J, the junction kept 5 bases outside the gene matches. CDR1 and CDR2 (germline): MDHEN, SYDVKM. CDR3 length: 16 amino acids. CDR3 residues: CASSLSPGQGNTEAFF. CDR3 DNA: TGTGCCAGCAGTTTATCCCCAGGACAGGGGAACACTGAAGCTTTCTTT. Full variable domain (remainder filled in from reference TRBV28 and TRBJ1-1): DVKVTQSSRYLVKRTGEKVFLECVQDMDHENMFWYRQDPGLGLRLIYFSYDVKMKEKGDIPEGYSVSREKKERFSLILESASTNQTSMYLCASSLSPGQGNTEAFFGQGTRLTVV.

This clonotype is termed medium-sized (0.01 to 0.1%). This rearrangement joins TRBV4-2 to TRBJ2-2; 8 bases are a match to TRBD1. The CDR3 runs to 15 residues. Germline CDR1 is LGHNA and CDR2 is YNFKEQ. The V and J ends lost 4 bases and 2 bases, in that order; junction bases with no gene match: 3. The DNA for the CDR3 is TGTGCCAGCAGCCCGACAGGGGAAAACACCGGGGAGCTGTTTTTT. It specifies CASSPTGENTGELFF.

To note about this clonotype: A read error may be the cause here, since a much bigger clone is one base away. J is TRBJ1-4 and V is TRBV2; no definite D call. V was trimmed by 7 bases and J by 8 bases, leaving 11 bases between them. CDR1 and CDR2 from the germline V gene are SNHLY and FYNNEI. This CDR3 comprises 12 residues. The CDR3 DNA reads TGTGCCAGCAATGAGACCGGGGAAAAACTGTTTTTT. It codes for CASNETGEKLFF.

This clonotype was observed many times. The chain employs TRBV20-1 and TRBJ2-1, with D perhaps TRBD1 (5 bases). V was pared by 6 bases and J by 4 bases, with 16 bases between. CDR1 is DFQATT and CDR2 is SNEGSKA in the germline V gene (reference sequence). CDR3 size: 14 residues. CDR3 DNA sequence: TGCAGTGCCACAGGCTTCCTAAGGTACAATGAGCAGTTCTTC. Translating it yields CSATGFLRYNEQFF.

In this sample, this clonotype turned up many times. The J gene is TRBJ2-2, the V gene TRBV7-3, with D perhaps given as TRBD1 or TRBD2 (7 bases each). Trimming stripped 2 bases from V and 1 base from J, with 17 bases between. CDR1 is SGHTA, CDR2 FQGTGA, per germline. This CDR3 comprises 18 residues. The CDR3 sequence: CASSLSGGQRLNTGELFF. DNA of the CDR3: TGTGCCAGCAGCTTATCGGGGGGACAGAGATTGAACACCGGGGAGCTGTTTTTT.

In this sample, this clonotype turned up many times. This chain links TRBV20-1 with TRBJ1-5; maybe TRBD1 (5 bases). With 0 bases removed from V and 5 bases from J, the gap between germline ends came to 11 bases. Germline V gene sequence: CDR1 DFQATT, CDR2 SNEGSKA (reference sequence). The CDR3 length is 14 residues. The DNA of the CDR3 is TGCAGTGCTAGAGACAGGGTGAGGGATCAGCCCCAGCATTTT. Its translation is CSARDRVRDQPQHF.

Many counts were recorded for this clonotype. The chain combines TRBV4-1 with TRBJ2-6; D is unclear. The germline gives CDR1 MGHRA, CDR2 YSYEKL. This CDR3 comprises 15 residues. V shed 2 bases and J shed 1 base, with 6 bases lying between them. CDR3 sequence: CASSQRASGANVLTF. DNA of the CDR3: TGCGCCAGCAGCCAACGGGCGTCTGGGGCCAACGTCCTGACTTTC.

In this sample, this clonotype turned up many times. This rearrangement joins TRBV3-1 to TRBJ2-7, with TRBD1 as a possible D gene (5 bases). The CDR3 is 16 residues long. In germline, CDR1 is LGHDT, CDR2 YNNKEL (reference sequence). The V end was cut by 0 bases, the J end by 6 bases, with 18 bases between. Here the CDR3 DNA reads TGTGCCAGCAGCCAAGATAAAGGGGCTCTGGTAGGCGAGCAGTACTTC. It specifies CASSQDKGALVGEQYF.

This clonotype was found many times. The chain couples TRBV18 to TRBJ1-6, with D maybe TRBD1 (5 bases). Trimming pared 3 bases from V and 7 bases from J, leaving 19 bases between. Germline-derived CDR1 and CDR2 are KGHSH and LQKENI. CDR3 length: 17 amino acids. Here the CDR3 DNA reads TGTGCCAGCTCACCCCTGGATACCGACAGAAACAATTCACCCCTCCACTTT. Protein sequence: CASSPLDTDRNNSPLHF.

This clonotype is medium-sized by share. J is TRBJ2-2 and V is TRBV10-3, with TRBD1 matching over 11 bases. The CDR3 is 15 amino acids. Trimming cost V 7 bases and J 4 bases; bases outside gene matches: 5. Germline CDR1 is ENHRY and CDR2 is SYGVKD. Here the CDR3 reads CAIKSGTGGTGELFF. CDR3 sequence (DNA): TGTGCCATCAAGAGCGGGACAGGGGGCACCGGGGAGCTGTTTTTT.

This clonotype was seen ten or more times. V and J are TRBV5-1 and TRBJ2-3; D gene ambiguous. The CDR3 extends over 13 amino acids. The germline V and J ends were trimmed by 4 bases and 2 bases, with 8 bases remaining between them. Germline CDR1 and CDR2: SGHRS and YFSETQ. CDR3 DNA: TGCGCCAGCAGCGACGGACCCACAGATACGCAGTATTTT. Its protein is CASSDGPTDTQYF.

This clonotype showed up many times. The CDR3 loop is CASSLTSGTYNEQFF. The CDR3 nucleotides are TGTGCCAGCAGCTTAACTAGCGGGACCTACAATGAGCAGTTCTTC. The rearrangement joins TRBV11-2 to TRBJ2-1, with 10 bases aligning to TRBD2. The CDR3 has 15 amino acids. The germline V gene encodes CDR1 SGHAT and CDR2 FQNNGV. The V and J ends lost 2 bases and 2 bases, in that order; junction bases with no gene match: 0.

This clonotype was recorded a few times. No conserved phenylalanine or tryptophan ends this CDR3, so it is likely a read error. Because the CDR3's place on the DNA is in doubt, the DNA is left out and the CDR3 is given as listed by TCRdb. CDR3 loop: CSARDTAHPLARH. J is TRBJ1-2 and V is TRBV20-1. Germline values: CDR1 DFQATT, CDR2 SNEGSKA (reference sequence). The CDR3 comprises 13 residues, both ends counted.

This clonotype was seen at least ten times. The chain employs TRBV27 and TRBJ2-7; no definite D call. CDR1 is MNHEY and CDR2 is SMNVEV in the germline V gene (reference sequence). This CDR3 region has 13 residues. Trimming left V 8 bases short and J 7 bases short, with 18 bases between. In nucleotides, the CDR3 is TGTGCCAGCGGGTCCGAGCCCCCCCTGGAGCAGTACTTC. It yields the protein CASGSEPPLEQYF.

This clonotype was observed many times. The chain recombines TRBV5-5 with TRBJ1-1; D unresolved. V shed 2 bases and J shed 0 bases, with 8 bases lying between them. Germline-derived CDR1 and CDR2 are SGHKS and YYEKEE (reference sequence). The CDR3 is 14 residues long. The CDR3 region is CASSFGSMNTEAFF. CDR3 DNA sequence: TGTGCCAGCAGCTTCGGGAGCATGAACACTGAAGCTTTCTTT.

This clonotype was counted ten times or more. The CDR3 bases are TGTGCCAGCAGCTCACCTATGACGGGGGGCTATGGCTACACCTTC. Translating it yields CASSSPMTGGYGYTF. The rearrangement joins TRBV5-4 to TRBJ1-2, with D perhaps TRBD1 (5 bases). Germline V gives CDR1 SGHNT, CDR2 YYREEE (reference sequence). CDR3 size: 15 residues. Trimming stripped 3 bases from V and 4 bases from J, with 16 bases between. The full variable domain, rest sourced from reference TRBV5-4 and TRBJ1-2, is ETGVTQSPTHLIKTRGQQVTLRCSSQSGHNTVSWYQQALGQGPQFIFQYYREEENGRGNFPPRFSGLQFPNYSSELNVNALELDDSALYLCASSSPMTGGYGYTFGSGTRLTVV.

This clonotype was recorded at least ten times. This chain connects TRBV5-8 to TRBJ2-2, with D maybe TRBD2 (5 bases). Trimming removed 1 base from V and 4 bases from J, with 8 bases in between. Germline-derived CDR1 and CDR2 are SGHTS and YDEGEE. The CDR3 contains 14 residues. The CDR3 nucleotides read TGTGCCAGCAGCTTGCCGGGATTCACCGGGGAGCTGTTTTTT. Translating gives CASSLPGFTGELFF.

In this sample, this clonotype turned up many times. This chain connects TRBV7-3 to TRBJ2-3; D is uncertain. V dropped 4 bases and J dropped 0 bases, with 8 bases sitting between them. Germline assignment: CDR1 SGHTA and CDR2 FQGTGA. The CDR3 runs to 14 residues. CDR3 protein: CASSSAGSTDTQYF. CDR3 in DNA: TGTGCCAGCAGCTCGGCTGGGAGCACAGATACGCAGTATTTT.

This clonotype was picked up many times. The genes are TRBV9 and TRBJ2-7; D not resolved. Trimming took 4 bases from V and 3 from J, leaving 17 bases between them. CDR3 length: 15 residues. Germline values: CDR1 SGDLS, CDR2 YYNGEE. CDR3 residues: CASSPRQATNYEQYF. In DNA form, the CDR3 reads TGTGCCAGCAGCCCGCGACAAGCCACTAACTACGAGCAGTACTTC.

This clonotype was detected ten times or more. CDR3 sequence: CASSTRNQPQHF. The CDR3 DNA sequence: TGTGCCAGCAGTACCAGGAATCAGCCCCAGCATTTT. The chain is built from TRBV28 and TRBJ1-5; D is ambiguous. Trimming shortened V by 5 bases and J by 4 bases, and 6 bases separated the two germline ends. The CDR3 consists of 12 residues. Germline CDR1 MDHEN, CDR2 SYDVKM. Variable domain in full (rest from reference TRBV28 and TRBJ1-5): DVKVTQSSRYLVKRTGEKVFLECVQDMDHENMFWYRQDPGLGLRLIYFSYDVKMKEKGDIPEGYSVSREKKERFSLILESASTNQTSMYLCASSTRNQPQHFGDGTRLSIL.

The table lists this clonotype with many counts. This chain uses TRBV12-3 or TRBV12-4 with TRBJ2-3; maybe TRBD1 (6 bases). The CDR3 covers 12 residues. Trimming stripped 4 bases from V and 7 bases from J, with 9 bases between. CDR3 protein: CASSSGQNTQYF. The CDR3 coding sequence is TGTGCCAGCAGTTCCGGACAGAATACGCAGTATTTT.

The table lists this clonotype with many counts. The V gene is TRBV6-6, the J gene TRBJ1-2; maybe TRBD1 (5 bases). Trimming cost V 0 bases and J 6 bases, with 14 bases left between them. Germline V gives CDR1 MNHNY, CDR2 SVGAGI (reference sequence). This CDR3 has 15 residues. The CDR3: CASSYSLGSGDGYTF. DNA for the CDR3: TGTGCCAGCAGTTACTCGCTAGGCTCGGGGGATGGCTACACCTTC.

This clonotype was counted many times. This chain connects TRBV29-1 to TRBJ1-1; TRBD1 matches 10 bases. With 4 bases clipped from V and 2 bases from J, the junction kept 7 bases outside the gene matches. The CDR3 consists of 15 residues. Germline V lookup: CDR1 SQVTM, CDR2 ANQGSEA. For the CDR3, the DNA is TGCAGCGTTGGTGAGACAGGGGGCCCTAACACTGAAGCTTTCTTT. This encodes CSVGETGGPNTEAFF.

Many counts were recorded for this clonotype. CDR3 DNA sequence: TGCAGCGTTGAAGATATTCCTAGCGATGAGACCCAGTACTTC. Translated: CSVEDIPSDETQYF. V is TRBV29-1 and J is TRBJ2-5, with a possible D match to TRBD2 (6 bases). Trimming removed 0 bases at V and 5 bases at J, with 13 bases between. The CDR3 loop spans 14 amino acids. Germline V CDR1 and CDR2: SQVTM, ANQGSEA.

This clonotype occurred many times. This chain joins TRBV7-2 and TRBJ2-7, with D possibly TRBD1 on 7 matching bases. The germline V gene encodes CDR1 SGHTA and CDR2 FQGNSA. V shed 6 bases and J shed 5 bases, with 17 bases lying between them. The CDR3 runs to 14 residues. The CDR3, as DNA: TGTGCCAGCAGTCAGGGGGGCAGGGGGAACGAGCAGTACTTC. It codes for CASSQGGRGNEQYF.